These 16 T cell receptor beta chains came from one sample sequenced in a study of blood T cell repertoires in COVID-19. Produced via immunoSEQ multiplex PCR; TCRdb's table is partial and in-frame only. The sample records over 350,000 clones, about nine tenths being singletons. Sequencing was performed on peripheral blood. Receptors originate from a woman aged 25-40 years with active or convalescent COVID-19.

This chain links TRBV5-4 with TRBJ2-1; TRBD2 aligns across 14 bases. Per germline, CDR1 SGHNT and CDR2 YYREEE (reference sequence). V shed 0 bases and J 7 bases; nucleotides not matched to a gene: 9. The CDR3 extends over 18 amino acids. CDR3 loop: CASSLGGTSGGIKNEQFF. The CDR3 DNA reads TGTGCCAGCAGCTTGGGAGGGACTAGCGGGGGAATAAAAAATGAGCAGTTCTTC.

This chain joins TRBV6-5 and TRBJ2-1; D gene unclear. V gave up 4 bases and J gave up 0 bases, with 10 bases separating them. The CDR3 is 15 residues long. The germline gives CDR1 MNHEY, CDR2 SVGAGI. This chain's CDR3 is CASSLTLSSYNEQFF. The CDR3 DNA reads TGTGCCAGCAGTTTGACATTGAGCTCCTACAATGAGCAGTTCTTC.

J is TRBJ2-5 and V is TRBV2, with TRBD2 matching 11 bases. J lost 5 bases, V lost 9 bases, and 11 bases had no gene match. This CDR3 spans 15 amino acids. Germline CDR1 SNHLY, CDR2 FYNNEI. In DNA, the CDR3 is TGTGCCAGTACCCCACTAGCGGGAGAGTGGGAGACCCAGTACTTC. Protein sequence: CASTPLAGEWETQYF. Full variable domain (missing parts from reference TRBV2 and TRBJ2-5): EPEVTQTPSHQVTQMGQEVILRCVPISNHLYFYWYRQILGQKVEFLVSFYNNEISEKSEIFDDQFSVERPDGSNFTLKIRSTKLEDSAMYFCASTPLAGEWETQYFGPGTRLLVL.

The chain employs TRBV11-2 and TRBJ2-1; 9 nucleotides align to TRBD1. V gave up 0 bases and J gave up 8 bases; unmatched junction bases: 11. This CDR3 is 17 amino acids long. Germline values: CDR1 SGHAT, CDR2 FQNNGV. DNA of the CDR3: TGTGCCAGCAGCTTAGATGATTTTGGACAGGGGACCCATGAGCAGTTCTTC. This sequence encodes CASSLDDFGQGTHEQFF. Complete variable domain (other parts from reference TRBV11-2 and TRBJ2-1): EAGVAQSPRYKIIEKRQSVAFWCNPISGHATLYWYQQILGQGPKLLIQFQNNGVVDDSQLPKDRFSAERLKGVDSTLKIQPAKLEDSAVYLCASSLDDFGQGTHEQFFGPGTRLTVL.

The chain has TRBV6-5 and TRBJ2-7; the D is unclear. The CDR3 runs 13 residues. Germline V gives CDR1 MNHEY, CDR2 SVGAGI. Trimming pared 8 bases from V and 0 bases from J, leaving 11 bases between. The CDR3 spells CASGRTPSYEQYF. The CDR3 DNA is TGTGCCAGCGGGCGAACACCCTCCTACGAGCAGTACTTC.

This rearrangement joins TRBV27 to TRBJ2-1; the D is unclear. Germline-derived CDR1 and CDR2 are MNHEY and SMNVEV (reference sequence). The CDR3 consists of 15 residues. The V end lost 0 bases, the J end lost 0 bases, and 6 bases lay between the germline ends. CDR3 amino acids: CASSLSGTSYNEQFF. CDR3 DNA: TGTGCCAGCAGTTTATCGGGCACCTCCTACAATGAGCAGTTCTTC.

The chain uses TRBV19 and TRBJ2-5; 14 bases align to TRBD2. Germline assignment: CDR1 LNHDA and CDR2 SQIVND (reference sequence). V lost 8 bases and J lost 0; bases outside the gene matches: 14. This CDR3 comprises 19 residues. The CDR3 region is CASQSTGTSGGWYQETQYF. CDR3 nucleotides: TGTGCCAGTCAATCCACCGGGACTAGCGGGGGATGGTACCAAGAGACCCAGTACTTC.

The V and J genes are TRBV6-5 and TRBJ1-1, with D perhaps TRBD1 (6 bases). The CDR3 totals 12 residues. Germline assignment: CDR1 MNHEY and CDR2 SVGAGI. V dropped 6 bases and J dropped 3 bases, with 8 bases sitting between them. CDR3 amino acids: CASRHRDTEAFF. The DNA of the CDR3 is TGTGCCAGCAGGCACAGGGACACTGAAGCTTTCTTT.

The CDR3: CASSQRRIGHFEQYF. CDR3 bases: TGTGCCAGCAGCCAAAGAAGAATTGGGCACTTCGAGCAGTACTTC. This chain connects TRBV14 to TRBJ2-7; D is ambiguous. The CDR3 is made up of 15 amino acids. Germline V gives CDR1 SGHDN, CDR2 FVKESK. The V and J ends lost 2 bases and 6 bases respectively, with 17 bases between them.

V and J are TRBV23-1 and TRBJ2-7; a possible D gene is TRBD2 (6 bases). TRBV23-1 is labeled an ORF, and its function is uncertain. The V end was cut by 2 bases, the J end by 0 bases, with 17 bases between. The length of the CDR3 is 17 residues. Here the CDR3 reads CASSQPRDLLSSYEQYF. CDR3 DNA sequence: TGCGCCAGCAGTCAACCCCGGGACTTACTGAGCTCCTACGAGCAGTACTTC.

In DNA, the CDR3 is TGCGCCAGCAGCTTTTTTAGCATCGCGGGGCCGTATAGCAATCAGCCCCAGCATTTT. It codes for CASSFFSIAGPYSNQPQHF. This rearrangement joins TRBV5-1 to TRBJ1-5; tentatively, D is TRBD1 (5 bases). The CDR3 has 19 amino acids. Deletions cut 2 bases from V and 0 bases from J, with 21 bases between. CDR1 and CDR2 from the germline V gene are SGHRS and YFSETQ.

This rearrangement joins TRBV24-1 to TRBJ1-3; the D gene is possibly TRBD1 (6 bases). Germline assignment: CDR1 KGHDR and CDR2 SFDVKD. Trimming cost V 4 bases and J 0 bases, with 15 bases left between them. The CDR3 runs 17 residues. The CDR3 loop reads CATSDSDRQDSGNTIYF. The CDR3, as DNA: TGTGCCACCAGTGACTCCGACAGGCAAGACTCTGGAAACACCATATATTTT.

The V call is TRBV19, the J call TRBJ1-1; possibly TRBD1 for D (5 bases). Germline V gene data show CDR1 as LNHDA and CDR2 as SQIVND (reference sequence). This CDR3 comprises 11 residues. Trimming cost V 6 bases and J 8 bases, with 10 bases left between them. CDR3 nucleotides: TGTGCCAGTAGACATGACAGAGAAGCTTTCTTT. Its protein is CASRHDREAFF.

The J gene is TRBJ2-3, the V gene TRBV19, with no clear D. Trimming shortened V by 1 base and J by 1 base, and 9 bases separated the two germline ends. This CDR3 contains 15 residues. Germline V gives CDR1 LNHDA, CDR2 SQIVND (reference sequence). CDR3 protein: CASSIVVAGTDTQYF. CDR3 DNA sequence: TGTGCCAGTAGTATAGTAGTAGCCGGCACAGATACGCAGTATTTT.

In this sample, this clone turned up many times. The chain uses TRBV19 and TRBJ1-5, with D tentatively TRBD1 (6 bases). The CDR3 totals 15 residues. CDR1 and CDR2 (germline): LNHDA, SQIVND (reference sequence). The V and J ends lost 6 bases and 2 bases respectively, with 14 bases between them. The CDR3 loop is CASRQQGEGNQPQHF. The DNA of the CDR3 is TGTGCCAGTAGGCAACAGGGAGAGGGCAATCAGCCCCAGCATTTT.

The chain uses TRBV5-5 and TRBJ1-1; D unresolved. Germline values: CDR1 SGHKS, CDR2 YYEKEE (reference sequence). Between the trimmed V and J ends, which lost 4 bases and 3 bases, there was a span of 13 bases. This CDR3 is 14 amino acids long. This chain's CDR3 is CASSPPEADTEAFF. The CDR3 DNA reads TGTGCCAGCAGCCCGCCGGAGGCCGACACTGAAGCTTTCTTT.